Given below is one T cell receptor beta chain in context. The antigen is unknown. This specimen comes from a study of cytomegalovirus exposure and HLA in healthy donors. Study outcomes and limitations: When analyzed later, the rates of TCR association showed variation by HLA locus, with DRB1 the most and HLA-C the fewest.

The study ran its PCR with 60 Vbeta and 13 Jbeta primers. TCRdb keeps only in-frame clones here, not all; method: immunoSEQ multiplex PCR. Of around 150,000 clones in the sample, approximately 80% were seen once. This TCR came from a woman in her forties in good health and CMV-seronegative. Sequenced: PBMCs.

CDR3 bases: TGTGCCAGCAGCTTAGATTTCGGGGAGCAGTACTTC. Protein: CASSLDFGEQYF. The rearrangement uses TRBV7-2 and TRBJ2-7; no clear D gene. The CDR3 consists of 12 residues. V was pared by 1 base and J by 7 bases, with 8 bases between. Germline V gene data show CDR1 as SGHTA and CDR2 as FQGNSA.